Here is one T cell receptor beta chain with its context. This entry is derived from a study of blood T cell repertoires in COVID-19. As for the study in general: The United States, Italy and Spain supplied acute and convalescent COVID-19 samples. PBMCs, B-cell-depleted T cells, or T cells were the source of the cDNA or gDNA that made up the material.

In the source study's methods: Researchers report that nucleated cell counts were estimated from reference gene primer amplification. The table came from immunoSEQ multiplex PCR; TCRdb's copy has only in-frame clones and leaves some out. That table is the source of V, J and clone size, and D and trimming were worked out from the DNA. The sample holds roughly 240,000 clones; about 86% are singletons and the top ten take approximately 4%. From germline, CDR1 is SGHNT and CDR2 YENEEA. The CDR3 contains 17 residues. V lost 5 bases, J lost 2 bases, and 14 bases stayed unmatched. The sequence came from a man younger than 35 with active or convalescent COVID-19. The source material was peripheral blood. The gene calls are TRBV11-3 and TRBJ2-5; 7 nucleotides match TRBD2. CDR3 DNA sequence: TGTGCCAGCAGCGCCGGGGTTCTTGGGGGAGGGCAAGAGACCCAGTACTTC. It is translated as CASSAGVLGGGQETQYF.